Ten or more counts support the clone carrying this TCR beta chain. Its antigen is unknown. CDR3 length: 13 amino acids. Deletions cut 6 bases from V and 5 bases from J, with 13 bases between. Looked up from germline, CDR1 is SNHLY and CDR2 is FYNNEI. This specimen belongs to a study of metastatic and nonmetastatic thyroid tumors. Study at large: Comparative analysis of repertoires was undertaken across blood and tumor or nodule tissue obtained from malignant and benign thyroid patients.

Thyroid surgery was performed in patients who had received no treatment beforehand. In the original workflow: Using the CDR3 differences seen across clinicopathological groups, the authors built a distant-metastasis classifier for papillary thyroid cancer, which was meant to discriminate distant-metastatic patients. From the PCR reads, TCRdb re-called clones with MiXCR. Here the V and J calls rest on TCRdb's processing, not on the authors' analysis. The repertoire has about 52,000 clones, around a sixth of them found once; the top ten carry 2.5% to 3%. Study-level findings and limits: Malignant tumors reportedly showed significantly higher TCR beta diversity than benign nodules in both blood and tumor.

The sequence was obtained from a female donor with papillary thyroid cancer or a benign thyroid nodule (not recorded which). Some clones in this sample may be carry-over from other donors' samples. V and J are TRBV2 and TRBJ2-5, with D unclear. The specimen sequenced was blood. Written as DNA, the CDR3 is TGTGCCAGCAGCTCTGACTCCAGGGAGACCCAGTACTTC. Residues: CASSSDSRETQYF.